This T cell receptor (beta chain) was sequenced for a study of shared T cell receptors in the human thymus. The CDR3 contains 16 residues. Germline V gene data show CDR1 as MGHDK and CDR2 as SYGVNS. Trimming took 2 bases from V and 4 from J, leaving 16 bases between them. Here immunoSEQ multiplex PCR was the method, and the copy in TCRdb shows in-frame clones only, minus some. The table has about 730,000 clones, 80% to 90% seen once. These records were also assigned to another study, of human thymus T cells. That source reports: Corrective surgery for congenital heart defects was being performed on the healthy Finnish infants who served as donors. Corrective heart surgery yielded resections, and these provided the thymus tissue. Thymic TCR repertoires of unrelated people reportedly overlapped highly.

The TCR was taken from a girl under three years old with a congenital heart defect. Sample: thymocytes. The chain is built from TRBV25-1 and TRBJ2-3, with D perhaps matching TRBD1 (7 bases). The CDR3 DNA is TGTGCCAGCAGTGAAGCCATAAGGAGGGGGCCAGATACGCAGTATTTT. Amino acid sequence: CASSEAIRRGPDTQYF.